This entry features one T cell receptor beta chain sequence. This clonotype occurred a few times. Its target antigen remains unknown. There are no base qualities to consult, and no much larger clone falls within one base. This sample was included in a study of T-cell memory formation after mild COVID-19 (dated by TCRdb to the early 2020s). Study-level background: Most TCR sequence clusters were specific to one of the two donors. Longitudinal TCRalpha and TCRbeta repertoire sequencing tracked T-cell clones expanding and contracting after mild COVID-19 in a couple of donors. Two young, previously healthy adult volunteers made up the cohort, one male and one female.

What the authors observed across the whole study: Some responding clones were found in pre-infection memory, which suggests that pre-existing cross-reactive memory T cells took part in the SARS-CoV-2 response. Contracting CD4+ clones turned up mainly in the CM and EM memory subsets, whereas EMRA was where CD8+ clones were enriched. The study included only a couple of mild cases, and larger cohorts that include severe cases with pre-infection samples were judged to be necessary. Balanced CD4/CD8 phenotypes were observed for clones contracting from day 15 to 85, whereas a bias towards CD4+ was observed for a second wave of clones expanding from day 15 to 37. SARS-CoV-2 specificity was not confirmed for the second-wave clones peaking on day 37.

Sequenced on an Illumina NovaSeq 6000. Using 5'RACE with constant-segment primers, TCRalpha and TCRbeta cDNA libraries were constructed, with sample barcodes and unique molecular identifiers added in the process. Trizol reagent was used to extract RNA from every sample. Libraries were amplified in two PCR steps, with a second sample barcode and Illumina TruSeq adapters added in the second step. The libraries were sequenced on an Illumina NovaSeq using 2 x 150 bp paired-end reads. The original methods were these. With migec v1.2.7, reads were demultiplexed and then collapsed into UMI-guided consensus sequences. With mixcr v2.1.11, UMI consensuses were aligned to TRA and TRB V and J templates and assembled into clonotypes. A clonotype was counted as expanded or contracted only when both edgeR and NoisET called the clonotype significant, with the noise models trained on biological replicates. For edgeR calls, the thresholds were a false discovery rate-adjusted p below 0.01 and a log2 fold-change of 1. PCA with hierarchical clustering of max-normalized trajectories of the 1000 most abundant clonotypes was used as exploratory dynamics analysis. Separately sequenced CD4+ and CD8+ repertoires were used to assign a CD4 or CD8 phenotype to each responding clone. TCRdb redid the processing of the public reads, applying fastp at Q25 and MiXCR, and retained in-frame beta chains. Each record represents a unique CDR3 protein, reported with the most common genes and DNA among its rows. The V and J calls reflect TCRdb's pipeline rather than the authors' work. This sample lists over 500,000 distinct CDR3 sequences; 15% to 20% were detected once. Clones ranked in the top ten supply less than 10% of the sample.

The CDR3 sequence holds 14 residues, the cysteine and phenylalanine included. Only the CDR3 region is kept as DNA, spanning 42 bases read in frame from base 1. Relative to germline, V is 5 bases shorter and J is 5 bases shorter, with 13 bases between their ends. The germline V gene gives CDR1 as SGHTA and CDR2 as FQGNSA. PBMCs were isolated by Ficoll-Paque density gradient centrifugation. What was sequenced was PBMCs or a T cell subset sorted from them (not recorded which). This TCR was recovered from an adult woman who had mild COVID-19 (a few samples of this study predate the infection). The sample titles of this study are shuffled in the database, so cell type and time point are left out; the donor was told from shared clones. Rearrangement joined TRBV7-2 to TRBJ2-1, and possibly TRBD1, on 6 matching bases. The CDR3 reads CASSPRRQDNEQFF. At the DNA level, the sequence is TGTGCCAGCAGCCCGCGAAGACAGGACAATGAGCAGTTCTTC.